The 21 T cell receptor beta chains listed next were all sequenced from one sample in a study of T cell responses to AZD1222 COVID-19 vaccine. Clones were sequenced by immunoSEQ multiplex PCR, and TCRdb holds only the in-frame ones, with some missing. This sample has approximately 270,000 clones, with 94% found just once. The sequenced sample was peripheral blood, obtained 28 days after the second AZD1222 dose. The source of these receptors is an adult who received the AZD1222 COVID-19 vaccine.

This chain connects TRBV7-8 to TRBJ2-1; D gene unclear. V lost 1 base, J lost 6 bases, and 10 bases lay in between. The CDR3 extends over 14 amino acids. In germline, CDR1 is SGHVS, CDR2 FQNEAQ. CDR3: CASSLVGGINEQFF. The CDR3 region has the DNA TGTGCCAGCAGCTTAGTAGGTGGGATCAATGAGCAGTTCTTC.

The V call is TRBV7-9, the J call TRBJ2-1; the D gene is possibly TRBD1 (6 bases). V lost 2 bases, J lost 4 bases, and 9 bases lay in between. The CDR3 is 14 amino acids. CDR1 and CDR2 (germline): SEHNR, FQNEAQ (reference sequence). CDR3 loop: CASSLPGAYNEQFF. The CDR3 bases are TGTGCCAGCAGCTTACCAGGGGCATACAATGAGCAGTTCTTC.

The genes are TRBV2 and TRBJ1-6; D remains unclear. Germline values: CDR1 SNHLY, CDR2 FYNNEI. The CDR3 runs to 13 residues. The V and J ends lost 6 bases and 5 bases respectively, with 8 bases between them. The CDR3 reads CASRGSDNSPLHF. CDR3 in DNA: TGTGCCAGCAGAGGCAGCGATAATTCACCCCTCCACTTT.

The chain links TRBV4-1 to TRBJ1-2; D gene ambiguous. Trimming left V 0 bases short and J 7 bases short, with 15 bases between. Per the germline V gene, CDR1 is MGHRA and CDR2 is YSYEKL. This CDR3 region has 15 residues. In DNA form, the CDR3 reads TGCGCCAGCAGCCAAGAGGCCACAGTCAACGGTGGCTACACCTTC. This codes for CASSQEATVNGGYTF.

V gene TRBV3-1 (or the pseudogene TRBV3-2) combines with J gene TRBJ1-2, with D unresolved. Germline CDR1 reads LGHDT; CDR2 reads YNNKEL (reference sequence). V was shortened by 1 base and J by 6 bases, with 9 bases between the two germline ends. This CDR3 contains 13 residues. The CDR3 region has the DNA TGTGCCAGCAGCCAAGGGGTATCGGATGGCTACACCTTC. It yields the protein CASSQGVSDGYTF.

This rearrangement joins TRBV7-9 to TRBJ2-7; D is possibly TRBD1 (6 bases). Germline V CDR1 and CDR2: SEHNR, FQNEAQ (reference sequence). Deletions cut 4 bases from V and 0 bases from J, with 16 bases between. The CDR3 covers 16 residues. DNA of the CDR3: TGTGCCAGCAGCTCGAGTAAAGGACAGAGCTCCTACGAGCAGTACTTC. Translating it yields CASSSSKGQSSYEQYF.

This chain links TRBV7-3 with TRBJ2-5, with TRBD2 matching over 12 bases. This CDR3 has 15 residues. Trimming took 5 bases from V and 5 from J; bases not matched to a gene: 6. Looked up from germline, CDR1 is SGHTA and CDR2 is FQGTGA. CDR3 loop: CASSRLAGAGETQYF. The CDR3 region has the DNA TGTGCCAGCAGCCGACTAGCGGGAGCGGGGGAGACCCAGTACTTC.

This clone was seen just once. This chain uses TRBV5-6 with TRBJ2-5; D remains ambiguous. CDR1 is SGHDT and CDR2 is YYEEEE in the germline V gene. The length of the CDR3 is 13 residues. Trimming left V 3 bases short and J 2 bases short, with 8 bases between. This chain's CDR3 is CASSSYTQETQYF. CDR3 coding DNA: TGTGCCAGCAGCTCCTACACGCAAGAGACCCAGTACTTC.

V usage is TRBV5-6 and J usage is TRBJ1-5; maybe TRBD1 (6 bases). Germline V lookup: CDR1 SGHDT, CDR2 YYEEEE. Trimming pared 4 bases from V and 7 bases from J, leaving 15 bases between. This CDR3 comprises 14 residues. The CDR3 bases are TGTGCCAGCAGCCTAGGGACAAAAGAACAGCCCCAGCATTTT. It specifies CASSLGTKEQPQHF.

On this clone itself: Different DNA sequences within this sample yield the same CDR3. The chain uses TRBV7-9 and TRBJ1-5, with 9 bases aligning to TRBD1. V trimming: 6 bases; J trimming: 3 bases; junction bases outside the gene matches: 3. The CDR3 totals 14 residues. Germline values: CDR1 SEHNR, CDR2 FQNEAQ (reference sequence). The CDR3 loop reads CASSWTGDNQPQHF. As DNA, the CDR3 is TGTGCCAGCAGTTGGACAGGGGACAATCAGCCCCAGCATTTT.

The chain joins TRBV7-9 to TRBJ2-7; no definite D call. This CDR3 has 13 residues. Trimming shortened V by 2 bases and J by 5 bases, and 10 bases separated the two germline ends. From germline, CDR1 is SEHNR and CDR2 FQNEAQ (reference sequence). The CDR3 nucleotides read TGTGCCAGCAGCTTAAGGGCGGATGACGAGCAGTACTTC. Its translation: CASSLRADDEQYF.

The V and J genes are TRBV6-1 and TRBJ2-1; the D is unclear. Germline values: CDR1 MNHNS, CDR2 SASEGT. The CDR3 consists of 16 residues. Trimming took off 1 base at V and 0 bases at J, with 10 bases between the two ends. CDR3 sequence reads: CASSEGFIVSYNEQFF. DNA of the CDR3: TGTGCCAGCAGTGAAGGATTCATTGTCTCCTACAATGAGCAGTTCTTC.

The chain employs TRBV19 and TRBJ1-6, with a weak D call TRBD1 (5 bases). CDR3 length equals 16 residues. V was shortened by 6 bases and J by 10 bases, with 22 bases between the two germline ends. From germline, CDR1 is LNHDA and CDR2 SQIVND (reference sequence). The CDR3 region is CASSNPLGDRESPLHF. The CDR3 DNA sequence: TGTGCCAGTAGCAACCCCTTGGGGGACCGCGAATCACCCCTCCACTTT.

There are a few counts of this clone. The V call is TRBV5-4, the J call TRBJ2-4, with D uncertain. The germline V gene has CDR1 SGHNT and CDR2 YYREEE (reference sequence). Trimming took off 1 base at V and 0 bases at J, with 14 bases between the two ends. This CDR3 is built from 17 residues. CDR3 residues: CASSLLSGDLAKNIQYF. CDR3 DNA sequence: TGTGCCAGCAGCTTGTTGAGTGGGGATCTAGCCAAAAACATTCAGTACTTC.

This chain links TRBV28 with TRBJ1-5; D not certain. The germline gives CDR1 MDHEN, CDR2 SYDVKM. Trimming removed 5 bases from V and 3 bases from J, with 5 bases in between. This CDR3 has 12 residues. The CDR3 loop reads CASSRPNQPQHF. Written as DNA, the CDR3 is TGTGCCAGCAGTAGACCCAATCAGCCCCAGCATTTT. The full variable domain, in which reference TRBV28 and TRBJ1-5 provide the parts outside the CDR3, is DVKVTQSSRYLVKRTGEKVFLECVQDMDHENMFWYRQDPGLGLRLIYFSYDVKMKEKGDIPEGYSVSREKKERFSLILESASTNQTSMYLCASSRPNQPQHFGDGTRLSIL.

This clone was picked up one time. The chain combines TRBV28 with TRBJ2-2; a weak D match, TRBD2 (6 bases). V lost 6 bases, J lost 8 bases, and 13 bases lay in between. Germline V gene sequence: CDR1 MDHEN, CDR2 SYDVKM. The CDR3 is 13 amino acids. CDR3 nucleotides: TGTGCCAGCAGAATTGGGGCGGGAGGGGAGCTGTTTTTT. Its translation is CASRIGAGGELFF.

This clone has just a few counts. V usage is TRBV28 and J usage is TRBJ1-1, with unresolved D. The CDR3 consists of 12 residues. V was clipped by 6 bases and J by 6 bases, with 11 bases between them. Germline CDR1 reads MDHEN; CDR2 reads SYDVKM. This CDR3 reads CASREVQAEAFF. Here the CDR3 DNA reads TGTGCCAGCAGGGAAGTCCAGGCTGAAGCTTTCTTT.

The V gene is TRBV10-2, the J gene TRBJ2-2; no clear D gene. CDR3 length: 14 residues. Germline lookup yields CDR1 WSHSY and CDR2 SAAADI. The germline V and J ends were trimmed by 2 bases and 8 bases, with 12 bases remaining between them. The CDR3 loop is CASSEMSLPGELFF. DNA of the CDR3: TGCGCCAGCAGTGAGATGTCACTCCCGGGGGAGCTGTTTTTT.

The V call is TRBV6-2 or TRBV6-3, the J call TRBJ1-5; 7 bases fit TRBD1. This CDR3 contains 14 residues. V shed 6 bases, J shed 4 bases, and the junction held 6 bases outside the gene matches. CDR1 is MNHEY and CDR2 is SVGEGT in the germline V gene. The CDR3 nucleotides are TGTGCCAGCAGCCGGACAGGTGGGAATCAGCCCCAGCATTTT. It codes for CASSRTGGNQPQHF.

The V and J genes are TRBV6-2 or TRBV6-3 and TRBJ2-2; 13 bases line up with TRBD2. Germline CDR1 reads MNHEY; CDR2 reads SVGEGT. V dropped 2 bases and J dropped 3; count of bases not matched to a gene: 12. This CDR3 has 20 amino acids. CDR3 sequence: CASSYLRTSGRPPDTGELFF. The CDR3 nucleotides read TGTGCCAGCAGTTACCTCCGGACTAGCGGGAGACCCCCGGACACCGGGGAGCTGTTTTTT.

The chain couples TRBV28 to TRBJ1-2; tentative D call: TRBD1 (5 bases). CDR1 and CDR2 from the germline V gene are MDHEN and SYDVKM. CDR3 length: 14 amino acids. V dropped 5 bases and J dropped 8 bases, with 18 bases sitting between them. CDR3 in DNA: TGTGCCAGCAGTCCCGTGTGGGGGGACGGCGGCTACACCTTC. Translated, it gives CASSPVWGDGGYTF.